This TCR beta chain was observed in a study of T cell responses to AZD1222 COVID-19 vaccine. Study-level findings and limits: The sample set comprised mostly white British donors with more females, and clonal diversity was possibly underestimated. Repertoires were collected only later (after the peak T cell response had occurred).

In regard to this clone: Antigen: not known.

Germline trimming cut 3 bases from V and 9 bases from J; bases unmatched to any gene: 8. Per the germline V gene, CDR1 is LNHDA and CDR2 is SQIVND (reference sequence). The CDR3 covers 14 residues. Using immunoSEQ multiplex PCR, the repertoire was profiled, and TCRdb retains in-frame clones only, with some absent. The table includes around 200,000 clones, approximately 94% detected once. The clonotype comes from an adult who received the AZD1222 COVID-19 vaccine. Specimen: peripheral blood, collected 28 days after the second AZD1222 dose. V usage is TRBV19 and J usage is TRBJ2-4; 7 bases agree with TRBD2. The CDR3 bases are TGTGCCAGTAGTATCAGCCAGCGGGGAGGCATTCAGTACTTC. Its protein product is CASSISQRGGIQYF.